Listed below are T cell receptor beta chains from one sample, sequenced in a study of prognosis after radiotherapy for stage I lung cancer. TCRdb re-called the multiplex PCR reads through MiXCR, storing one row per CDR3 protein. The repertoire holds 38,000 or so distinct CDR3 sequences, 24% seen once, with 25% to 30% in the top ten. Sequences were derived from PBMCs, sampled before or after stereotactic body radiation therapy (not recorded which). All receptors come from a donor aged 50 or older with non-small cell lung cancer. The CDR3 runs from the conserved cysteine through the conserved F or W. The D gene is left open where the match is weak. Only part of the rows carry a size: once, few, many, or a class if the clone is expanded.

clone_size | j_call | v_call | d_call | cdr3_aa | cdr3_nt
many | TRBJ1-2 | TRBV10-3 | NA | CAISESTRGQPYGYTF | TGTGCCATCAGTGAGTCGACTCGTGGGCAGCCCTATGGCTACACCTTC
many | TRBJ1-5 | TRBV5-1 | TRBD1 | CASSLTGDQPQHF | TGCGCCAGCAGCTTAACAGGGGACCAGCCCCAGCATTTT
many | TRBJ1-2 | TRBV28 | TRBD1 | CASSATGGGYGYTF | TGTGCCAGCAGTGCCACAGGGGGCGGCTATGGCTACACCTTC
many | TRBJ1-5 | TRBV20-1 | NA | CSAHRWTSGNQPQHF | TGCAGTGCTCACCGCTGGACCTCGGGAAATCAGCCCCAGCATTTT
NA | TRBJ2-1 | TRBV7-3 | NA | CASRLSGGYGNEQFF | TGTGCCAGCAGATTGAGTGGCGGGTACGGCAATGAGCAGTTCTTC
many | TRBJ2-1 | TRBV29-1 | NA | CSVAGQNLYNEQFF | TGCAGCGTCGCAGGACAGAATCTATACAATGAGCAGTTCTTC
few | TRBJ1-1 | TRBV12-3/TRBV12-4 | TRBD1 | CASSLRTAGQGITEAFF | TGTGCCAGCAGTTTACGCACCGCGGGACAGGGAATTACTGAAGCTTTCTTT
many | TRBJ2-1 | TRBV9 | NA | CASSVGASSYNEQFF | TGTGCCAGCAGCGTTGGTGCTAGCAGCTACAATGAGCAGTTCTTC
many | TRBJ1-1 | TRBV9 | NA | CASSVLLNTEAFF | TGTGCCAGCAGCGTCCTCTTGAACACTGAAGCTTTCTTT
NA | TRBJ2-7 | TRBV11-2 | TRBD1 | CASSLLDRVGSYEQHF | TGTGCCAGCAGCTTATTGGACAGGGTAGGATCCTACGAGCAGCACTTC
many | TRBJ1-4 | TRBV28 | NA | CASSRTEIVGKLFF | TGTGCCAGCAGCCGGACGGAGATAGTGGGAAAACTGTTTTTT
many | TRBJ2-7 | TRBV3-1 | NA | CASSHGGFSYEQYF | TGTGCCAGCAGCCACGGCGGGTTCTCCTACGAGCAGTACTTC
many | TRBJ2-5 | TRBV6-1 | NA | CASSDLSSEQETQYF | TGTGCCAGCAGTGATCTGTCTAGCGAACAAGAGACCCAGTACTTC
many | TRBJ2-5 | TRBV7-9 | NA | CASSLGTRLGETQYF | TGTGCCAGCAGCTTAGGAACCCGACTAGGTGAGACCCAGTACTTC
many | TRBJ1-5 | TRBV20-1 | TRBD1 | CSAQGQGTTNQPQHF | TGCAGTGCGCAGGGACAGGGAACAACAAATCAGCCCCAGCATTTT
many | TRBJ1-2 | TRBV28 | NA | CASTTGANYGYTF | TGTGCCAGCACCACTGGGGCTAACTATGGCTACACCTTC
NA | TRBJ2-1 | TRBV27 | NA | CASSSGALPSSYNEQFF | TGTGCCAGCAGTTCCGGGGCGTTACCCTCCTCCTACAATGAGCAGTTCTTC
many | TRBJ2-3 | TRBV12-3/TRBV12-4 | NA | CASSLSTDTQYF | TGTGCCAGCAGTTTAAGCACAGATACGCAGTATTTT
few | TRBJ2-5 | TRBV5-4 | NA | CASSLTQYQETQYF | TGTGCCAGCAGCTTGACTCAGTACCAAGAGACCCAGTACTTC
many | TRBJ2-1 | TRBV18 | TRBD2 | CASSSLQRGHNEQFF | TGTGCCAGCTCCTCCCTACAGCGGGGGCACAATGAGCAGTTCTTC
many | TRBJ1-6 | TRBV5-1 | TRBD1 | CASSYGQGNSPLHF | TGCGCCAGCAGCTACGGACAGGGTAATTCACCCCTCCACTTT
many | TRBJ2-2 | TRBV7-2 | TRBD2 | CASRQAGGLDTGELFF | TGTGCCAGCAGACAAGCGGGGGGGCTTGACACCGGGGAGCTGTTTTTT
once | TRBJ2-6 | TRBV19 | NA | CASSPRVSVANVLTF | TGTGCCAGTAGTCCCCGAGTCTCTGTGGCCAACGTCCTGACTTTC
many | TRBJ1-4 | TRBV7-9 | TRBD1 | CASSSGTGNEKLFF | TGTGCCAGCAGCTCCGGGACAGGGAATGAAAAACTGTTTTTT
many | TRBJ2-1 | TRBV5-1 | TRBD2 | CASSSGGTSRNEQFF | TGCGCCAGCAGCTCCGGGGGGACTAGCCGGAATGAGCAGTTCTTC
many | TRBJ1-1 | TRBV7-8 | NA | CASSLAYVGNTEAFF | TGTGCCAGCAGCTTAGCTTATGTGGGGAACACTGAAGCTTTCTTT
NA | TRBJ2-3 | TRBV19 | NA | CASSLGTATDTQYF | TGTGCCAGTAGTCTTGGGACGGCCACAGATACGCAGTATTTT
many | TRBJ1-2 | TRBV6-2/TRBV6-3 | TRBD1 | CASSLGQAVGYTF | TGTGCCAGCAGTCTAGGACAGGCCGTGGGCTACACCTTC
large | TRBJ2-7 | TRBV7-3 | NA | CASSSMGEDGSYEQYF | TGTGCCAGCAGCTCAATGGGGGAAGACGGATCCTACGAGCAGTACTTC
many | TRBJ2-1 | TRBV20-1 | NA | CSARTDAYNEQFF | TGCAGTGCCCGGACTGATGCCTACAATGAGCAGTTCTTC
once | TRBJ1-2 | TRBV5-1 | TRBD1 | CASLRQGARDGYTF | TGCGCCAGCTTGCGACAGGGGGCGAGGGATGGCTACACCTTC
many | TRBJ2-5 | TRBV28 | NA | CASSPYLGASQETQYF | TGTGCCAGCAGTCCCTACCTGGGGGCGAGCCAAGAGACCCAGTACTTC
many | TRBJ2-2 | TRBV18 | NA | CASSPGGEAGELFF | TGTGCCAGCTCACCAGGAGGGGAAGCCGGGGAGCTGTTTTTT
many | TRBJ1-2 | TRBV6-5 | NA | CASSYRDGANYGYTF | TGTGCCAGCAGTTACAGGGACGGCGCTAACTATGGCTACACCTTC
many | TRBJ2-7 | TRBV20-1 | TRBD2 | CSADPTSGLSSYEQYF | TGCAGTGCCGACCCCACTAGCGGGCTCAGCTCCTACGAGCAGTACTTC
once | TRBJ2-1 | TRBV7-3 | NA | CASTLRGSDEQFF | TGTGCCAGCACCTTGCGGGGTTCCGATGAGCAGTTCTTC
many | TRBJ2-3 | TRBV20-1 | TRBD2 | CSARDPGTRGTDTQYF | TGCAGTGCTAGAGATCCCGGGACTAGAGGCACAGATACGCAGTATTTT
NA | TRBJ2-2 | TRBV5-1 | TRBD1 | CASSLDRGFSGELFF | TGCGCCAGCAGCCTGGACAGGGGGTTTTCCGGGGAGCTGTTTTTT
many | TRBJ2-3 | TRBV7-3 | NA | CASSLEGRGTQYF | TGTGCCAGCAGCTTAGAGGGACGGGGTACGCAGTATTTT
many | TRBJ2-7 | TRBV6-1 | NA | CASSIAYEQYF | TGTGCCAGCAGTATCGCCTACGAGCAGTACTTC
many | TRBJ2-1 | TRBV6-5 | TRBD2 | CASSSQTSGGTTYNEQFF | TGTGCCAGCAGTTCGCAAACTAGCGGGGGGACAACCTACAATGAGCAGTTCTTC
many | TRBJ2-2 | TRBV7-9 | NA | CASSLASRSGELFF | TGTGCCAGCAGCTTAGCGTCTAGGAGCGGGGAGCTGTTTTTT
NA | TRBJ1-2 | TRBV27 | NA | CASTGTVPSRGQGYTF | TGTGCCAGCACGGGAACTGTGCCCTCCAGGGGTCAGGGCTACACCTTC
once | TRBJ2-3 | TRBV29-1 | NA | CSVVEELMGTDTQYF | TGCAGCGTTGTAGAGGAATTGATGGGCACAGATACGCAGTATTTT
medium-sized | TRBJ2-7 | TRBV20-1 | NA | CSVPTVTSTYEQYF | TGCAGTGTTCCGACAGTAACAAGTACCTACGAGCAGTACTTC
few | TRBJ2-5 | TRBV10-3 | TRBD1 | CATLGQGMETQYF | TGTGCCACCTTGGGACAGGGGATGGAGACCCAGTACTTC
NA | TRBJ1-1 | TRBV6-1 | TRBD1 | CASRGRQGGVNTEPFF | TGTGCCAGCAGGGGTCGACAGGGAGGTGTGAACACTGAACCTTTCTTT
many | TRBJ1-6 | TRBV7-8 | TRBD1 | CASSLAGQGESPLHF | TGTGCCAGCAGCTTAGCGGGACAGGGGGAATCACCCCTCCACTTT
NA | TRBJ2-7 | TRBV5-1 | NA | CACSSQVDMAYEQYF | TGCGCCTGCAGCTCTCAGGTGGACATGGCCTACGAGCAGTACTTC
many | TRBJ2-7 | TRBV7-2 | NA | CASSPRGTSYEQYF | TGTGCCAGCAGCCCCAGGGGCACTTCCTACGAGCAGTACTTC
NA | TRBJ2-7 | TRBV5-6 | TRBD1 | CASSMDRGVRSYEQYF | TGTGCCAGCAGCATGGACAGGGGGGTTAGGTCCTACGAGCAGTACTTC
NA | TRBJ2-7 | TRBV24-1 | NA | CATSDSTEYGEQYF | TGTGCCACCAGTGATTCTACAGAGTACGGCGAGCAGTACTTC